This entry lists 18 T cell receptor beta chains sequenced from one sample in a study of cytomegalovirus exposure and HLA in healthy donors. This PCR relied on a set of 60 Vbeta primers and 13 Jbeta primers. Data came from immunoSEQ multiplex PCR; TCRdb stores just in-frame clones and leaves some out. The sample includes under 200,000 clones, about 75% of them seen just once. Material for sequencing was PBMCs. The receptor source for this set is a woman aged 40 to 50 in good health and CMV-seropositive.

The CDR3 region is CATSRGGLNEQFF. For the CDR3, the DNA is TGTGCCACCAGCAGAGGCGGCCTCAATGAGCAGTTCTTC. This chain uses TRBV15 with TRBJ2-1; D remains ambiguous. Germline lookup yields CDR1 LNHNV and CDR2 YYDKDF (reference sequence). CDR3 length: 13 amino acids. V was shortened by 1 base and J by 6 bases, with 7 bases between the two germline ends.

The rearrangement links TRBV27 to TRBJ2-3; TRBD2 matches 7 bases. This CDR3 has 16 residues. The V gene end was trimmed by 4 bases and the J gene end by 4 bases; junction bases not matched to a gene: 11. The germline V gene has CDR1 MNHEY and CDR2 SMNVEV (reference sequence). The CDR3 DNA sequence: TGTGCCAGCAGTTCCGGGACTACTGGGCCGGCAGATACGCAGTATTTT. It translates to CASSSGTTGPADTQYF.

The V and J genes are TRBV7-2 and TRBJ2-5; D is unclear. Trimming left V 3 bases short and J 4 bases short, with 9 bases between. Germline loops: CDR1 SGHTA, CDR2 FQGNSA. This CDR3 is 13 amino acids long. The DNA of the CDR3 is TGTGCCAGCAGCTTGAGTCATGCAGAGACCCAGTACTTC. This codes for CASSLSHAETQYF.

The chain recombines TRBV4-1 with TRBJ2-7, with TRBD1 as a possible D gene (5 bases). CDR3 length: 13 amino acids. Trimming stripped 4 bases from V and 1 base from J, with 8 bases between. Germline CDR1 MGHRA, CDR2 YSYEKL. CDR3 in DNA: TGCGCCAGCAGCCGCGGACAATCCTACGAGCAGTACTTC. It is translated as CASSRGQSYEQYF.

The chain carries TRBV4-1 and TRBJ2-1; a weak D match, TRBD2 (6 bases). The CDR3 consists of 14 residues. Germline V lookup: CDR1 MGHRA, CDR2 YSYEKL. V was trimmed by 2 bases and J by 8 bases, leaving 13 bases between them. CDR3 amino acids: CASSQNLLADEQFF. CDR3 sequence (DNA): TGCGCCAGCAGCCAAAACCTACTAGCCGATGAGCAGTTCTTC.

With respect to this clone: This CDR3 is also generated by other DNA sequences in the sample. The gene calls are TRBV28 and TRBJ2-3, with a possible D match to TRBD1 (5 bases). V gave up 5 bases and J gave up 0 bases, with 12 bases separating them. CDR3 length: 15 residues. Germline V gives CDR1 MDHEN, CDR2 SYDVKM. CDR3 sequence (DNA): TGTGCCAGCAGTCCCCGGACACCCAGCACAGATACGCAGTATTTT. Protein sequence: CASSPRTPSTDTQYF. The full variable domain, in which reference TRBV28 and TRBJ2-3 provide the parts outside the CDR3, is DVKVTQSSRYLVKRTGEKVFLECVQDMDHENMFWYRQDPGLGLRLIYFSYDVKMKEKGDIPEGYSVSREKKERFSLILESASTNQTSMYLCASSPRTPSTDTQYFGPGTRLTVL.

The CDR3 protein is CASSLVFQGRFYGYTF. DNA for the CDR3: TGCGCCAGCAGCTTGGTCTTCCAAGGGAGGTTCTATGGCTACACCTTC. The chain combines TRBV5-1 with TRBJ1-2; D is undetermined. This CDR3 is 16 amino acids long. The germline V and J ends were trimmed by 0 bases and 4 bases, with 16 bases remaining between them. Germline assignment: CDR1 SGHRS and CDR2 YFSETQ.

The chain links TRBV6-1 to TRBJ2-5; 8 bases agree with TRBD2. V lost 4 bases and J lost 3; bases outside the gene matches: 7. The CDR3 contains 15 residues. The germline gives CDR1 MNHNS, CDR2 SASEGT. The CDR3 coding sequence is TGTGCCAGCAGTGGGCTAGCGGGTACTAAAGAGACCCAGTACTTC. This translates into CASSGLAGTKETQYF.

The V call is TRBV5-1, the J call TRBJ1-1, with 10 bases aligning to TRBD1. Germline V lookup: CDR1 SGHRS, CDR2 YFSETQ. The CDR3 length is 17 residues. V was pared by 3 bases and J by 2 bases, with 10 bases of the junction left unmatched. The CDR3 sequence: CASSSTRMTGGNTEAFF. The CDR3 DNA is TGCGCCAGCAGCTCGACCCGGATGACAGGGGGCAACACTGAAGCTTTCTTT.

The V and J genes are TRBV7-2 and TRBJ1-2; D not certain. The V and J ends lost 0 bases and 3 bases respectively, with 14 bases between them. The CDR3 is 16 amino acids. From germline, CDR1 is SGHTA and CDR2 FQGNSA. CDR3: CASSLALRLPYYGYTF. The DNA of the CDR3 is TGTGCCAGCAGCTTAGCGCTGAGACTACCGTACTATGGCTACACCTTC.

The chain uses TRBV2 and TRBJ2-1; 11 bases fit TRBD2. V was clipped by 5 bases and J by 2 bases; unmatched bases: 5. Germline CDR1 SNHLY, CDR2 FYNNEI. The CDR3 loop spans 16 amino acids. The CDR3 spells CASSSRLAGPYNEQFF. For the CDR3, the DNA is TGTGCCAGCAGTTCTAGACTAGCGGGGCCCTACAATGAGCAGTTCTTC.

The CDR3 DNA follows: TGTGCCAGCCGCTACTCTGGACAGGAAAATCAGCCCCAGCATTTT. This encodes CASRYSGQENQPQHF. V is TRBV10-3 and J is TRBJ1-5; 7 bases map to TRBD1. V gave up 10 bases and J gave up 4 bases; unmatched junction bases: 13. This CDR3 is 15 amino acids long. CDR1 and CDR2 (germline): ENHRY, SYGVKD.

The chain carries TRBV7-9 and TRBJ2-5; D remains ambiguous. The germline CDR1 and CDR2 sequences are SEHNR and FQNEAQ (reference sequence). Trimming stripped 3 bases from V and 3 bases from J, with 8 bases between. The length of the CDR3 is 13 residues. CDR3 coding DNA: TGTGCCAGCAGCTTCGGAGCAGAAGAGACCCAGTACTTC. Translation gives CASSFGAEETQYF.

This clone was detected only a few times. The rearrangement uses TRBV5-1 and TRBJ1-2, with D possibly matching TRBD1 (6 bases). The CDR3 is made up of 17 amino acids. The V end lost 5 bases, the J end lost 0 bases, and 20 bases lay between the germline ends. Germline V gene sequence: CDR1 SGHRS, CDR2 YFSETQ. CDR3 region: CASSQPVQGKSNYGYTF. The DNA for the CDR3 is TGCGCCAGCAGTCAACCAGTACAGGGCAAGTCTAACTATGGCTACACCTTC.

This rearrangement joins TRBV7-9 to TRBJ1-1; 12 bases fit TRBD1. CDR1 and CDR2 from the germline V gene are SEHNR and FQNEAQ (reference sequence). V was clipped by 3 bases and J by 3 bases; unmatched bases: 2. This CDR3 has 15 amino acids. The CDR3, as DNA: TGTGCCAGCAGCTTGGGGACAGGGGGCTACACTGAAGCTTTCTTT. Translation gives CASSLGTGGYTEAFF.

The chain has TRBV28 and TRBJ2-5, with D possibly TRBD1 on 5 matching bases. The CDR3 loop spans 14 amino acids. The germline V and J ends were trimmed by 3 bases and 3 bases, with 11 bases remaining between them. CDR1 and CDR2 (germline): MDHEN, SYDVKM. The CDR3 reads CASSLVRTKETQYF. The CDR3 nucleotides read TGTGCCAGCAGTTTGGTCAGGACAAAAGAGACCCAGTACTTC.

The CDR3 DNA reads TGTGCCAGCAGCTTAGGACTGGGCGGGGAGGCAGATACGCAGTATTTT. As protein: CASSLGLGGEADTQYF. The chain joins TRBV11-3 to TRBJ2-3; D perhaps matches TRBD2 (6 bases). Germline V CDR1 and CDR2: SGHNT, YENEEA. Trimming removed 1 base from V and 4 bases from J, with 15 bases in between. The CDR3 has 16 amino acids.

In DNA, the CDR3 is TGTGCCAGCAGTCAGGAATCCGGCCAGGGCCACAATGAGCAGTTCTTC. This sequence encodes CASSQESGQGHNEQFF. The V and J genes are TRBV7-3 and TRBJ2-1; tentatively, D is TRBD1 (5 bases). V lost 6 bases and J lost 5, with 20 bases in between. CDR1 and CDR2 from the germline V gene are SGHTA and FQGTGA. The CDR3 runs to 16 residues.